Each of the 8 T cell receptor beta chains below was sequenced from the same sample in a study of shared clonotypes between healthy human individuals. The data were produced by immunoSEQ multiplex PCR, yet TCRdb's version contains in-frame clones alone and is incomplete. The data contain millions of clones, approximately 94% of them singletons. Naive CD8 cells lacked CD45RO, underwent positive selection for CCR7 and left out terminally differentiated effector memory CD45RA+ cells. Sequenced sample: naive CD8+ T cells sorted from blood. These receptors came from a man aged 18 to 30 in good health.

The J gene is TRBJ2-1, the V gene TRBV6-5; 8 nucleotides match TRBD1. The CDR3 length is 15 residues. V shed 5 bases, J shed 2 bases, and the junction held 5 bases outside the gene matches. Germline loops: CDR1 MNHEY, CDR2 SVGAGI. CDR3 amino acids: CASSPGQGPYNEQFF. CDR3 coding DNA: TGTGCCAGCAGTCCTGGACAGGGCCCCTACAATGAGCAGTTCTTC.

The V gene is TRBV7-9, the J gene TRBJ1-1; D remains ambiguous. CDR1 and CDR2 (germline): SEHNR, FQNEAQ (reference sequence). This CDR3 comprises 13 residues. V was cut by 6 bases and J by 1 base, with 9 bases left in between. The CDR3 spells CASSPTSNTEAFF. DNA for the CDR3: TGTGCCAGCAGTCCCACTTCGAACACTGAAGCTTTCTTT.

The rearrangement joins TRBV4-1 to TRBJ1-1; 11 bases map to TRBD1. There are 17 residues in the CDR3. CDR1 MGHRA and CDR2 YSYEKL come from the germline V gene. V lost 4 bases to trimming and J lost 1 base; unmatched junction nucleotides: 8. CDR3 region: CASSPRTGGAGNTEAFF. CDR3 nucleotides: TGCGCCAGCAGCCCCAGGACAGGGGGCGCGGGGAACACTGAAGCTTTCTTT.

The gene calls are TRBV6-6 and TRBJ2-1, with a tentative D call TRBD2 (5 bases). CDR1 and CDR2 from the germline V gene are MNHNY and SVGAGI (reference sequence). The CDR3 has 13 residues. The ends were cut back, 2 bases at V and 9 bases at J, with 11 bases in the middle. CDR3 sequence reads: CASSYNPGGEQFF. The CDR3 DNA follows: TGTGCCAGCAGTTACAACCCCGGAGGTGAGCAGTTCTTC.

This clone was observed a single time. This rearrangement joins TRBV2 to TRBJ2-7; the D gene is possibly TRBD2 (5 bases). The CDR3 is 13 amino acids. Deletions cut 7 bases from V and 2 bases from J, with 12 bases between. Looked up from germline, CDR1 is SNHLY and CDR2 is FYNNEI. The CDR3 bases are TGTGCCAGCAATCCGGGATTCCCCTACGAGCAGTACTTC. It translates to CASNPGFPYEQYF.

This chain joins TRBV13 and TRBJ2-7, with 7 nucleotides matching TRBD1. The CDR3 is 15 amino acids. The germline CDR1 and CDR2 sequences are PRHDT and FYEKMQ (reference sequence). Losses at the gene ends were 5 bases for V and 6 bases for J; bases not matched to a gene: 13. The CDR3 nucleotides are TGTGCCAGCAGCCCCACGACAGGGAAGAGGCCCGAGCAGTACTTC. The encoded protein is CASSPTTGKRPEQYF.

The chain combines TRBV4-3 with TRBJ2-7; D possibly corresponds to TRBD2 (6 bases). This CDR3 is built from 14 residues. The germline gives CDR1 LGHNA, CDR2 YSLEER. The V and J ends lost 0 bases and 3 bases respectively, with 9 bases between them. The CDR3 DNA is TGCGCCAGCAGCCAAGATTTGCGGGACTACGAGCAGTACTTC. Residues: CASSQDLRDYEQYF.

As regards this clone: Within the sample, other DNA sequences also encode this same CDR3. The chain joins TRBV5-6 to TRBJ1-1; D not certain. The CDR3 is 14 amino acids. Germline V gene data show CDR1 as SGHDT and CDR2 as YYEEEE. With 0 bases removed from V and 2 bases from J, the gap between germline ends came to 8 bases. The CDR3 here is CASSLVGGNTEAFF. The CDR3 nucleotides are TGTGCCAGCAGCTTGGTGGGCGGAAACACTGAAGCTTTCTTT.